This T cell receptor beta chain was captured in a study of radiation and T cells in renal cell carcinoma. Study information: Nephrectomy followed 15 Gy stereotactic body radiation by 4 weeks.

This clone was seen a handful of times. Clones were sequenced by immunoSEQ multiplex PCR, and TCRdb holds only the in-frame ones, with some missing. The table records around 140,000 clones, about 85% of them present only once. Described time point: baseline pretreatment blood. The treatment: 15 Gy SBRT to primary tumor, nephrectomy 4 weeks later. Blood was sampled at baseline, 2 weeks and 4 weeks after SBRT. This sequence originates from a woman in her 70s with renal cell carcinoma. This sample comprised blood, obtained from a patient whose treatment included radiotherapy and nephrectomy.

Written as DNA, the CDR3 is TGTGCCTGGAGTCCCCGTTCCAGGGCCCAATCTGTCGCTTTCTTT. Protein: CAWSPRSRAQSVAFF. J is TRBJ1-1 and V is TRBV30; TRBD1 might be the D (5 bases). Germline assignment: CDR1 GTSNPN and CDR2 SVGIG (reference sequence). Trimming stripped 2 bases from V and 11 bases from J, with 24 bases between. This CDR3 has 15 amino acids.